A single sample gave rise to the 21 T cell receptor beta chains below, sequenced in a study of T cell clonality in common variable immunodeficiency. The method was immunoSEQ multiplex PCR; TCRdb's version includes in-frame clones alone and lacks a portion of them. The specimen has about 50,000 clones, none found just once. Input material: peripheral blood mononuclear cells. The receptors derive from a person aged 18 to 70 in good health.

This clone has at least ten counts. The read ends 3 residues before the CDR3 terminus; that terminus is restored from the germline J gene. The chain links TRBV20-1 to TRBJ2-5; perhaps TRBD2 as D (5 bases). The CDR3 covers 11 residues. Trimming removed 5 bases at V and 3 bases at J, with 7 bases between. Germline lookup yields CDR1 DFQATT and CDR2 SNEGSKA (reference sequence). The CDR3 sequence is CSAYGEETQYF. The CDR3 bases that were read are TGCAGTGCTTACGGGGAAGAGACC.

This clone was detected ten times or more. The read halts 3 residues ahead of the CDR3 end, with the missing end drawn from the germline J gene. The genes are TRBV30 and TRBJ2-5; D may be TRBD1 (5 bases). The CDR3 is 15 amino acids. Trimming removed 1 base at V and 5 bases at J, with 17 bases between. The germline V gene encodes CDR1 GTSNPN and CDR2 SVGIG (reference sequence). CDR3: CAWSDQGNLEETQYF. The sequenced CDR3 bases are TGTGCCTGGAGTGACCAGGGAAACCTTGAGGAGACC.

This clone was seen ten or more times. Read coverage stops 3 residues before the CDR3 terminus; the germline J gene supplies the remainder. V is TRBV20-1 and J is TRBJ1-1; possible D gene TRBD1, 6 bases. The CDR3 extends over 12 amino acids. From germline, CDR1 is DFQATT and CDR2 SNEGSKA (reference sequence). The V gene lost 4 bases and the J gene lost 5 bases, with 11 bases spanning the gap. The CDR3 loop reads CSATDRDTEAFF. The part of the CDR3 DNA that was read is TGCAGTGCTACGGACAGAGATACTGAA.

This clone was recorded at least ten times. CDR3 region: CASSDTYEQYF. CDR3 DNA, as far as it was read: TGTGCCAGCAGTGACACATACGAG. The gene calls are TRBV6-1 and TRBJ2-7, with D uncertain. The read terminates 3 residues before the CDR3 end, so the remaining end is supplied by the germline J gene. Trimming left V 3 bases short and J 4 bases short, with 4 bases between. This CDR3 contains 11 residues. The germline CDR1 and CDR2 sequences are MNHNS and SASEGT.

This clone showed up many times. The read ends 3 residues early relative to the CDR3; the germline J gene fills the gap. The chain links TRBV29-1 to TRBJ2-5, with 8 bases matching TRBD1. This CDR3 is built from 16 residues. After removal of 7 bases from V and 1 base from J, the junction contained 14 bases not matched to a gene. Germline CDR1 and CDR2: SQVTM and ANQGSEA. The CDR3: CSGRQGHNRLQETQYF. The DNA read from the CDR3 is TGCAGCGGGCGACAGGGGCACAATCGCCTCCAAGAGACC.

This clone was observed at least ten times. One end of the junction does not line up with germline, which may come from a read error. The read ends 3 residues shy of where the CDR3 ends; the end is completed using the germline J gene. This chain uses TRBV7-7 with TRBJ2-1, with D possibly matching TRBD1 (6 bases). The CDR3 has 17 residues. Germline loops: CDR1 SSHAT, CDR2 FNYEAQ (reference sequence). The CDR3 loop reads CASSLGEGVVAYNEQFF. Incomplete CDR3 DNA: TGTGCTAGCAGCTTAGGAGAGGGGGTTGTTGCCTACAATGAG.

On this clone: Read data end 3 residues before the CDR3 end; the end is taken from the germline J gene. This chain uses TRBV19 with TRBJ2-3, with a weak D call TRBD1 (5 bases). V was trimmed by 10 bases and J by 2 bases, leaving 16 bases between them. Germline V gene lookup returns CDR1 LNHDA and CDR2 SQIVND (reference sequence). The CDR3 spans 14 residues. The covered CDR3 bases are TGTGCCACTGGAAGAGACAGATCCACAGATACG. It is translated as CATGRDRSTDT. The CDR3 in its entirety is CATGRDRSTDTQYF.

This clone was seen ten or more times. The CDR3 goes on 3 residues after the read ends, and that part is filled in from the germline J gene. V and J are TRBV6-4 and TRBJ1-3; the D gene is possibly TRBD1 (5 bases). Trimming took off 2 bases at V and 2 bases at J, with 13 bases between the two ends. Germline V CDR1 and CDR2: MRHNA, SNTAGT. There are 16 residues in the CDR3. The CDR3 DNA, read in part, is TGTGCCAGCAGTGACCAAGGGGTTTTGCCTGGAAACACC. It codes for CASSDQGVLPGNT. From start to end, the CDR3 is CASSDQGVLPGNTIYF.

This clone was detected many times. The read is 3 residues too short to cover the CDR3 end, so that end is filled in from the germline J gene. The genes are TRBV5-1 and TRBJ1-4, with D tentatively TRBD1 (5 bases). CDR1 is SGHRS, CDR2 YFSETQ, per germline. The length of the CDR3 is 15 residues. The CDR3 reads CASSPGPSGANVLFF. The sequenced CDR3 bases are TGCGCCAGCAGCCCCGGGCCATCTGGGGCCAACGTA.

This clone was seen ten or more times. The CDR3 extends 3 residues past the end of the read, so its final part is completed from the germline J gene. The rearrangement links TRBV20-1 to TRBJ2-5, with D possibly TRBD1 on 8 matching bases. CDR1 DFQATT and CDR2 SNEGSKA come from the germline V gene (reference sequence). Between the trimmed V and J ends, which lost 4 bases and 2 bases, there was a span of 20 bases. The CDR3 loop spans 16 amino acids. CDR3 DNA (partial): TGCAGTGCTAAAACAGGGGGAGGGGCCCCACAAGAGACC. Protein sequence: CSAKTGGGAPQET. Given in full, the CDR3 is CSAKTGGGAPQETQYF.

This clone was observed a handful of times. The DNA ends 3 residues before the CDR3 does, and the rest of the CDR3 is filled in from the germline J gene. The J gene is TRBJ1-6, the V gene TRBV18; possibly TRBD1 for D (5 bases). Per the germline V gene, CDR1 is KGHSH and CDR2 is LQKENI. The CDR3 spans 16 residues. The DNA read from the CDR3 is TGTGCCAGCTCACCGGGGGGGTTTCTAGAAGGCTACCCC. This translates into CASSPGGFLEGYP. The entire CDR3 is CASSPGGFLEGYPLHF.

This clone was observed many times. Sequencing ends 3 residues short of the CDR3 end; the germline J gene provides the rest. V and J are TRBV2 and TRBJ2-2; 7 positions match TRBD1. Germline lookup yields CDR1 SNHLY and CDR2 FYNNEI. The CDR3 length is 13 residues. J lost 6 bases, V lost 6 bases, and 4 bases had no gene match. The CDR3 sequence: CASSLQGSGELFF. The part of the CDR3 DNA that was read is TGTGCCAGCAGCCTACAGGGGTCCGGGGAG.

This clone was detected many times. The chain's CDR3 is CASSLSDGTSEQYF. The part of the CDR3 DNA that was read is TGTGCCAGCAGCTTATCAGACGGGACTAGCGAG. The chain uses TRBV11-3 and TRBJ2-7, with TRBD2 identical over 8 bases. Read sequence stops 3 residues before the CDR3 end, and the germline J gene provides the missing end. The J segment lost 6 bases and the V segment lost 2 bases, leaving 6 bases of the junction unmatched. The CDR3 sequence is 14 residues long. Germline lookup yields CDR1 SGHNT and CDR2 YENEEA. Full variable domain (rest looked up from reference TRBV11-3 and TRBJ2-7): EAGVVQSPRYKIIEKKQPVAFWCNPISGHNTLYWYLQNLGQGPELLIRYENEEAVDDSQLPKDRFSAERLKGVDSTLKIQPAELGDSAVYLCASSLSDGTSEQYFGPGTRLTVT.

This clone showed up many times. With the read ending 3 residues before the CDR3 end, the germline J gene is used to fill in that end. The chain has TRBV5-5 and TRBJ1-2; 8 bases are shared with TRBD1. Trimming removed 3 bases from V and 2 bases from J; junction bases left unmatched: 6. The CDR3 has 15 amino acids. Germline V gene data show CDR1 as SGHKS and CDR2 as YYEKEE (reference sequence). The sequenced CDR3 bases are TGTGCCAGCAGCTCCCCTGACAGGGGAAACTATGGC. It specifies CASSSPDRGNYG. The entire CDR3 sequence reads CASSSPDRGNYGYTF. The variable domain in full, completed from reference TRBV5-5 and TRBJ1-2, reads DAGVTQSPTHLIKTRGQQVTLRCSPISGHKSVSWYQQVLGQGPQFIFQYYEKEERGRGNFPDRFSARQFPNYSSELNVNALLLGDSALYLCASSSPDRGNYGYTFGSGTRLTVV.

This clone was picked up many times. The read terminates 3 residues before the CDR3 end, so the remaining end is supplied by the germline J gene. The chain links TRBV7-2 to TRBJ2-1, with TRBD2 matching over 10 bases. Germline assignment: CDR1 SGHTA and CDR2 FQGNSA. The CDR3 runs 15 residues. V trimming: 6 bases; J trimming: 3 bases; junction bases outside the gene matches: 5. CDR3 sequence reads: CASRYGTSVYNEQFF. CDR3 bases read: TGTGCCAGCAGGTACGGGACTAGCGTCTACAATGAG.

This clone has ten or more counts. The CDR3 end lies 3 residues beyond the end of the read and is filled in from the germline J gene. The chain recombines TRBV30 with TRBJ1-3, with D uncertain. Trimming took off 4 bases at V and 1 base at J, with 8 bases between the two ends. CDR3 length equals 13 residues. Germline V gene sequence: CDR1 GTSNPN, CDR2 SVGIG (reference sequence). The CDR3 spells CAWTETSGNTIYF. CDR3 bases read: TGTGCCTGGACCGAGACATCTGGAAACACC.

This clone was picked up many times. The read stops 3 residues short of the end of the CDR3; the missing end is completed from the germline J gene. V and J are TRBV29-1 and TRBJ1-1; tentative D call: TRBD1 (6 bases). Between the trimmed V and J ends, which lost 2 bases and 1 base, there was a span of 20 bases. This CDR3 spans 17 amino acids. Germline CDR1 and CDR2: SQVTM and ANQGSEA. The part of the CDR3 DNA that was read is TGCAGCGTTGAACCGGCGGTTGGCGAACAGGGGAACACTGAA. Amino acids: CSVEPAVGEQGNTE. The complete CDR3 protein is CSVEPAVGEQGNTEAFF.

This clone was observed at least ten times. From the germline J gene comes the end of the CDR3, since the read stops 3 residues before it. The V call is TRBV20-1, the J call TRBJ2-7, with TRBD2 matching 11 bases. The CDR3 runs to 15 residues. Germline V lookup: CDR1 DFQATT, CDR2 SNEGSKA (reference sequence). V was pared by 0 bases and J by 2 bases, with 3 bases of the junction left unmatched. CDR3 bases read: TGCAGTGCTAGAGATACTAGCGGGAGCCCCTACGAG. Protein product: CSARDTSGSPYE. The whole CDR3 is CSARDTSGSPYEQYF.

This clone has ten or more counts. The read ends 3 residues shy of where the CDR3 ends; the end is completed using the germline J gene. The chain employs TRBV18 and TRBJ2-3; 10 bases line up with TRBD1. V was clipped by 6 bases and J by 2 bases; unmatched bases: 8. The V gene's germline CDR1 is KGHSH and CDR2 LQKENI. The CDR3 has 16 amino acids. CDR3 DNA (partial): TGTGCCAGCTCGCTCGGGACAGGGGTTTCCACAGATACG. It translates to CASSLGTGVSTDT. The whole CDR3 is CASSLGTGVSTDTQYF.

On this clone itself: The read halts 3 residues ahead of the CDR3 end, with the missing end drawn from the germline J gene. Other DNA sequences in the sample encode the same CDR3. The chain carries TRBV20-1 and TRBJ1-6; D is perhaps TRBD1 (6 bases). Germline assignment: CDR1 DFQATT and CDR2 SNEGSKA (reference sequence). This CDR3 contains 15 residues. The CDR3 bases that were read are TGCAGCGCTTTCCGCGGGCCAGGGGATTTTTCACCC. Amino acids: CSAFRGPGDFSP. The CDR3 in full is CSAFRGPGDFSPLHF.

This clone was seen many times. From the germline J gene comes the end of the CDR3, since the read stops 3 residues before it. V gene TRBV30 combines with J gene TRBJ1-4; D is unclear. V was pared by 0 bases and J by 0 bases, with 8 bases between. In germline, CDR1 is GTSNPN, CDR2 SVGIG (reference sequence). This CDR3 spans 15 amino acids. This CDR3 is CAWSVLGATNEKLFF. The covered CDR3 bases are TGTGCCTGGAGTGTACTCGGGGCAACTAATGAAAAA.